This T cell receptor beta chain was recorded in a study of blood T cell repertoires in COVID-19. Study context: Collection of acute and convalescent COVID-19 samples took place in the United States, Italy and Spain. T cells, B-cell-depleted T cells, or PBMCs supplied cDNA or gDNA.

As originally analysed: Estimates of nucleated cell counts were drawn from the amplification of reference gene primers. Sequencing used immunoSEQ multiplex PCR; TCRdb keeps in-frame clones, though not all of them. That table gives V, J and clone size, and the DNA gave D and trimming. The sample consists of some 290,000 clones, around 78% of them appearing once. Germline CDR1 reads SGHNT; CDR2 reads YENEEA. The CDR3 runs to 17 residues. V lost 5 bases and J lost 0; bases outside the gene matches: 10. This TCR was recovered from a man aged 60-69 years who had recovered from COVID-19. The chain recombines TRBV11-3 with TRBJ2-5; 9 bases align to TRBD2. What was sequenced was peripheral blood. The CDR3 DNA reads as TGTGCCAGCAGCCGCGGGGGGGGGCTAGCGGACCAAGAGACCCAGTACTTC. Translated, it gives CASSRGGGLADQETQYF. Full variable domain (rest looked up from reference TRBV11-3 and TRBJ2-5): EAGVVQSPRYKIIEKKQPVAFWCNPISGHNTLYWYLQNLGQGPELLIRYENEEAVDDSQLPKDRFSAERLKGVDSTLKIQPAELGDSAVYLCASSRGGGLADQETQYFGPGTRLLVL.